This record looks at one TCR beta chain sequence and its context. This record comes from a study of control samples from healthy donors and cancer patients. The protocol was immunoSEQ multiplex PCR, while the TCRdb copy is restricted to in-frame clones and leaves out a portion. This repertoire shows about 28,000 clones, about 86% found once; its top ten account for 1.6%. CDR1 and CDR2 from the germline V gene are LGHDT and YNNKEL (reference sequence). The CDR3 is made up of 19 amino acids. The V end was cut by 1 base, the J end by 1 base, with 22 bases between. This chain links TRBV3-1 (or the pseudogene TRBV3-2) with TRBJ2-5; D remains ambiguous. The source is a woman aged 35 to 49 with lung cancer. The sample was PBMCs. The CDR3 coding sequence is TGTGCCAGCAGCCAAGTATTTACTGCCCAGCACTACATCCAAGAGACCCAGTACTTC. It codes for CASSQVFTAQHYIQETQYF.